The rows below give T cell receptor beta chains drawn from one sample of a study of blood T cells in healthy people across ages. TCRdb re-called the 5' RACE reads with MiXCR, one entry per CDR3 protein. The sample carries 910,000 or so distinct CDR3 sequences, 51% recorded once. Source material: blood. These receptors all stem from a woman aged 55-75 years in good health. Both conserved end residues are part of each CDR3. D genes are given only for firm matches. Size is omitted from some rows. Given values are once, few, many or a class for expanded clones.

clone size	D gene	V gene	J gene	CDR3 protein	CDR3 DNA
NA	TRBD1	TRBV29-1	TRBJ2-3	CSTLTGVGTDTQYF	TGCAGCACACTAACAGGGGTGGGCACAGATACGCAGTATTTT
NA	TRBD1	TRBV6-5	TRBJ2-3	CASTSGGDTQYF	TGTGCCAGCACATCAGGGGGCGATACGCAGTATTTT
NA	TRBD1	TRBV3-1	TRBJ2-7	CASSQDRDRFEQYF	TGTGCCAGCAGCCAAGACCGGGACAGGTTCGAGCAGTACTTC
NA	NA	TRBV20-1	TRBJ1-2	CSAKLSGRRGYTF	TGCAGTGCTAAATTGTCAGGAAGGAGGGGCTACACCTTC
NA	NA	TRBV2	TRBJ1-4	CASTRRQGGNEKLFF	TGTGCCAGCACTCGAAGGCAGGGAGGCAATGAAAAACTGTTTTTT
few	NA	TRBV14	TRBJ1-1	CASSPGPTTEAFF	TGTGCCAGCAGCCCAGGACCGACCACTGAAGCTTTCTTT
NA	TRBD2	TRBV30	TRBJ2-7	CAWQRDYSYEQYF	TGTGCCTGGCAAAGGGACTACTCCTACGAGCAGTACTTC
NA	TRBD2	TRBV3-1	TRBJ2-5	CASSQQIRASGSGETQYF	TGTGCCAGCAGCCAACAGATCCGGGCTAGCGGGAGCGGGGAGACCCAGTACTTC
NA	TRBD1	TRBV28	TRBJ1-1	CASRLTGKQAFF	TGTGCCAGCAGGTTGACAGGGAAACAAGCTTTCTTT
once	TRBD1	TRBV7-9	TRBJ2-7	CASSHLGTGFGPYEQYF	TGTGCCAGCAGCCACCTTGGGACAGGGTTCGGACCCTACGAGCAGTACTTC
NA	NA	TRBV7-9	TRBJ2-1	CASCPTSWDEQFF	TGTGCCAGCTGCCCCACGTCTTGGGATGAGCAGTTCTTC
NA	NA	TRBV2	TRBJ1-1	CASRPLDTSMNTEAFF	TGTGCCAGCCGACCTTTGGACACTAGCATGAACACTGAAGCTTTCTTT
few	NA	TRBV20-1	TRBJ2-3	CSAPQGRGSTDTQYF	TGCAGTGCTCCTCAAGGGCGGGGTAGCACAGATACGCAGTATTTT
few	NA	TRBV7-6	TRBJ2-6	CASSLNPDGDVLTF	TGTGCCAGCAGCTTAAATCCGGACGGGGACGTCCTGACTTTC
NA	TRBD2	TRBV3-1	TRBJ2-4	CASSQRMVAGRADEQYF	TGTGCCAGCAGCCAAAGGATGGTAGCGGGCCGAGCGGATGAGCAGTACTTC
NA	NA	TRBV7-9	TRBJ2-6	CASSRWMDSGANVLTF	TGTGCCAGCAGCCGGTGGATGGACTCTGGGGCCAACGTCCTGACTTTC
NA	TRBD1	TRBV29-1	TRBJ2-7	CSVVRDRGSYEQYF	TGCAGCGTAGTCCGGGACAGGGGTTCCTACGAGCAGTACTTC
NA	TRBD2	TRBV7-2	TRBJ2-1	CASSISGRGEQFF	TGTGCCAGCAGCATTAGCGGGAGAGGTGAGCAGTTCTTC
many	NA	TRBV10-3	TRBJ2-7	CAISRDNSYEQYF	TGTGCCATCAGTCGGGATAACTCCTACGAGCAGTACTTC
NA	TRBD1	TRBV12-3/TRBV12-4	TRBJ1-1	CASSSHRGETEAFF	TGTGCCAGCAGTTCACACAGGGGGGAGACTGAAGCTTTCTTT
NA	TRBD2	TRBV6-5	TRBJ2-3	CASSYHPGLVSCTQYF	TGTGCCAGCAGTTACCACCCGGGACTAGTGTCTTGTACGCAGTATTTT
NA	TRBD1	TRBV10-1	TRBJ1-3	CASQRDSTYSGNTIYF	TGCGCCAGCCAAAGGGACAGCACCTACTCTGGAAACACCATATATTTT
NA	TRBD1	TRBV20-1	TRBJ1-4	CSAIPGQSEKLFF	TGCAGTGCAATACCGGGACAGTCTGAAAAACTGTTTTTT
NA	NA	TRBV7-4	TRBJ1-6	CASSLGCGQLSYNSPLHF	TGTGCCAGCAGCTTAGGTTGTGGACAGCTCTCCTATAATTCACCCCTCCACTTT
NA	NA	TRBV5-1	TRBJ2-1	CASSPSGEPPNEQFF	TGCGCCAGCAGCCCGTCAGGGGAACCCCCCAATGAGCAGTTCTTC
few	NA	TRBV6-2/TRBV6-3	TRBJ1-2	CASSRGTNYGYTF	TGTGCCAGCAGTCGCGGGACTAACTATGGCTACACCTTC
few	TRBD2	TRBV27	TRBJ2-7	CASSSHSTSGSDEQYF	TGTGCCAGCAGTTCACATTCGACTAGCGGGAGCGACGAGCAGTACTTC
few	NA	TRBV6-1	TRBJ2-1	CASLRDPSYNEQFF	TGTGCCAGCCTCCGGGACCCTTCCTACAATGAGCAGTTCTTC
NA	NA	TRBV6-5	TRBJ2-3	CASSYGSTDTQYF	TGTGCCAGCAGTTACGGTAGCACAGATACGCAGTATTTT
NA	TRBD1	TRBV7-9	TRBJ2-5	CASSPKRGLGETQYF	TGTGCCAGCAGCCCAAAGAGGGGGCTAGGGGAGACCCAGTACTTC
NA	NA	TRBV5-6	TRBJ2-5	CASSHPQDPQETQYF	TGTGCCAGCAGCCACCCACAGGACCCCCAAGAGACCCAGTACTTC
NA	NA	TRBV15	TRBJ2-5	CATSRDLSETQYF	TGTGCCACCAGCAGAGATTTGAGTGAGACCCAGTACTTC
NA	TRBD2	TRBV12-3/TRBV12-4	TRBJ2-7	CASSLGREGRSLRREQYF	TGTGCCAGCAGTTTAGGGCGGGAGGGCCGATCCCTACGTAGAGAGCAGTACTTC
NA	NA	TRBV20-1	TRBJ1-3	CSAFRSGPGNTIYF	TGCAGTGCCTTCCGGTCGGGCCCTGGAAACACCATATATTTT
NA	NA	TRBV6-5	TRBJ2-6	CAIQDSGANVLTF	TGTGCCATACAGGACTCTGGGGCCAACGTCCTGACTTTC
few	TRBD2	TRBV4-1	TRBJ2-7	CASSQVPSGGSYEQYF	TGCGCCAGCAGCCAAGTCCCAAGCGGGGGTTCCTACGAGCAGTACTTC
NA	NA	TRBV10-3	TRBJ1-2	CVISESVDGYTF	TGTGTCATCAGTGAGTCCGTTGATGGCTACACCTTC
few	TRBD1	TRBV4-2	TRBJ1-2	CASSQQGASYGYTF	TGTGCCAGCAGCCAACAGGGGGCTAGCTATGGCTACACCTTC
NA	TRBD2	TRBV20-1	TRBJ2-3	CSARIELAGPTDTQYF	TGCAGTGCCAGAATAGAGCTAGCGGGTCCCACAGATACGCAGTATTTT
few	TRBD1	TRBV20-1	TRBJ2-5	CSALRTGGQETQYF	TGCAGTGCACTCCGGACAGGGGGTCAAGAGACCCAGTACTTC
NA	NA	TRBV5-5	TRBJ1-6	CASSLRDRSSYNSPLHF	TGTGCCAGCAGCTTGAGGGATAGGAGCTCCTATAATTCACCCCTCCACTTT
NA	NA	TRBV6-6	TRBJ1-5	CASSSSGPVPQHF	TGTGCCAGCAGTTCTTCCGGACCAGTGCCCCAGCATTTT
NA	TRBD2	TRBV2	TRBJ2-5	CASSEQPLANNEQYF	TGTGCCAGCAGTGAGCAACCACTAGCGAACAATGAGCAGTACTTC
few	TRBD1	TRBV12-3/TRBV12-4	TRBJ2-5	CASSPSQGASETQYF	TGTGCCAGCAGTCCATCCCAGGGGGCGTCGGAGACCCAGTACTTC